The 29 T cell receptor beta chains in this list originate from one sample, sequenced in a study of blood T cell repertoires in COVID-19. The assay was immunoSEQ multiplex PCR, and TCRdb's table has in-frame clones only and misses some. The top ten hold roughly 1.6% of the sample, which has roughly 120,000 clones, about 84% seen once. Sequenced input: peripheral blood. The receptor set was obtained from a man between 50 and 59 years old with acute or convalescent COVID-19.

The rearrangement uses TRBV19 and TRBJ1-2, with 9 bases that match TRBD1. J was trimmed by 7 bases and V by 3 bases; bases with no gene match: 9. In germline, CDR1 is LNHDA, CDR2 SQIVND (reference sequence). The CDR3 runs 15 residues. CDR3 nucleotide sequence: TGTGCCAGTAGTATCGCCGGACAGGGGATAGGTGGCTACACCTTC. This translates into CASSIAGQGIGGYTF.

The gene calls are TRBV11-2 and TRBJ1-3; D is possibly TRBD1 (6 bases). Germline V gives CDR1 SGHAT, CDR2 FQNNGV. The CDR3 runs 16 residues. V shed 5 bases and J shed 0 bases, with 14 bases lying between them. The CDR3 protein is CASSRGTPRSGNTIYF. CDR3 bases: TGTGCCAGCAGCCGAGGGACACCCCGCTCTGGAAACACCATATATTTT. Drawing the rest from reference TRBV11-2 and TRBJ1-3, the complete variable domain is EAGVAQSPRYKIIEKRQSVAFWCNPISGHATLYWYQQILGQGPKLLIQFQNNGVVDDSQLPKDRFSAERLKGVDSTLKIQPAKLEDSAVYLCASSRGTPRSGNTIYFGEGSWLTVV.

V gene TRBV5-6 combines with J gene TRBJ2-2, with 9 bases lining up with TRBD1. With 4 bases clipped from V and 4 bases from J, the junction kept 8 bases outside the gene matches. Germline-derived CDR1 and CDR2 are SGHDT and YYEEEE. The CDR3 length is 16 residues. Written as DNA, the CDR3 is TGTGCCAGCAGCCCCGTGGGACAGGGCGGCACCGGGGAGCTGTTTTTT. The encoded protein is CASSPVGQGGTGELFF.

The CDR3 DNA follows: TGTGCCAGCACCCGAGACAGGGATAACACTGAAGCTTTCTTT. Its protein product is CASTRDRDNTEAFF. The V call is TRBV27, the J call TRBJ1-1; 7 bases agree with TRBD1. Looked up from germline, CDR1 is MNHEY and CDR2 is SMNVEV (reference sequence). Trimming removed 7 bases from V and 2 bases from J; junction bases left unmatched: 7. This CDR3 has 14 amino acids.

The J gene is TRBJ2-1, the V gene TRBV12-3 or TRBV12-4; possibly TRBD2 for D (5 bases). V lost 5 bases and J 8 bases, leaving 10 bases between the germline ends. CDR3 length: 12 amino acids. For the CDR3, the DNA is TGTGCCAGCAGTCGCCGGGGAGATGAGCAGTTCTTC. This translates into CASSRRGDEQFF.

This clone has more than one count but fewer than ten. This chain connects TRBV10-2 to TRBJ2-2; 7 bases agree with TRBD2. J gave up 5 bases and V 4 bases, and 10 bases lay outside the gene matches. Germline V gene lookup returns CDR1 WSHSY and CDR2 SAAADI. CDR3 length: 16 residues. CDR3 sequence reads: CASSGESGGKTGELFF. In DNA form, the CDR3 reads TGCGCCAGCAGTGGGGAGTCCGGGGGGAAGACCGGGGAGCTGTTTTTT.

The chain links TRBV7-8 to TRBJ2-2, with 7 positions matching TRBD2. The CDR3 sequence is 19 residues long. V lost 2 bases, J lost 5 bases, and 17 bases stayed unmatched. Germline values: CDR1 SGHVS, CDR2 FQNEAQ. As DNA, the CDR3 is TGTGCCAGCAGCTTACGCTACAGCGGGACCGCGATGGGGACCGGGGAGCTGTTTTTT. Residues: CASSLRYSGTAMGTGELFF.

This clone was picked up one time. This rearrangement joins TRBV6-5 to TRBJ2-3, with 8 bases that match TRBD2. V gave up 8 bases and J gave up 1 base; unmatched junction bases: 5. The germline CDR1 and CDR2 sequences are MNHEY and SVGAGI. This CDR3 is 14 amino acids long. In nucleotides, the CDR3 is TGTGCCAGCTCACGGGGGGGAGGCACAGATACGCAGTATTTT. Amino acid sequence: CASSRGGGTDTQYF.

This clone occurred once. The V and J genes are TRBV7-6 and TRBJ1-4, with D possibly matching TRBD1 (6 bases). Germline CDR1 reads SGHVS; CDR2 reads FNYEAQ. The CDR3 runs to 15 residues. The germline V and J ends were trimmed by 0 bases and 8 bases, with 13 bases remaining between them. The CDR3 DNA is TGTGCCAGCAGCTTAGCGGGGGCAGGCGAGGAAAAACTGTTTTTT. It translates to CASSLAGAGEEKLFF.

The chain employs TRBV24-1 and TRBJ1-5; 8 bases align to TRBD1. Per the germline V gene, CDR1 is KGHDR and CDR2 is SFDVKD. This CDR3 is built from 14 residues. With V trimmed by 5 bases and J by 4 bases, 3 bases remained unmatched. This chain's CDR3 is CATSVGDRNQPQHF. The CDR3 region has the DNA TGTGCCACCAGTGTGGGGGACAGGAATCAGCCCCAGCATTTT.

V is TRBV5-5 and J is TRBJ1-1; D call uncertain. This CDR3 comprises 14 residues. Looked up from germline, CDR1 is SGHKS and CDR2 is YYEKEE (reference sequence). V lost 2 bases and J lost 12, with 20 bases in between. CDR3 in DNA: TGTGCCAGCAGCTTTACGGGATTGGCCACTCGTCCTTTCTTT. Protein: CASSFTGLATRPFF.

The rearrangement links TRBV24-1 to TRBJ1-5; no firm D call. The V end was cut by 10 bases, the J end by 2 bases, with 14 bases between. Germline V gene data show CDR1 as KGHDR and CDR2 as SFDVKD. CDR3 length: 14 residues. CDR3 loop: CATASVGGNQPQHF. CDR3 in DNA: TGTGCCACGGCCTCAGTGGGAGGCAATCAGCCCCAGCATTTT.

The gene calls are TRBV6-2 or TRBV6-3 and TRBJ2-1, with a possible D match to TRBD2 (6 bases). The CDR3 has 17 residues. The germline V gene has CDR1 MNHEY and CDR2 SVGEGT. V gave up 2 bases and J gave up 1 base, with 15 bases separating them. The CDR3 DNA is TGTGCCAGCAGTTACGGACCCGGGACTCCATCCTACAATGAGCAGTTCTTC. It translates to CASSYGPGTPSYNEQFF.

The V call is TRBV6-4, the J call TRBJ2-3; D is possibly TRBD2 (6 bases). Trimming cost V 7 bases and J 2 bases, with 16 bases left between them. The germline CDR1 and CDR2 sequences are MRHNA and SNTAGT. This CDR3 has 15 residues. CDR3 protein: CASMNGCGVTDTQYF. CDR3 nucleotide sequence: TGTGCCAGCATGAATGGGTGCGGGGTCACAGATACGCAGTATTTT.

A few counts support this clone. This rearrangement joins TRBV4-1 to TRBJ1-2; 7 nucleotides agree with TRBD1. Germline CDR1 is MGHRA and CDR2 is YSYEKL. This CDR3 contains 16 residues. The junction had 15 bases not matched to a gene; V was cut back by 9 bases and J by 2 bases. The CDR3 coding sequence is TGCGCCAGTACGAATTTATGGACAGGCGAGAACTATGGCTACACCTTC. Translated: CASTNLWTGENYGYTF.

The J gene is TRBJ1-6, the V gene TRBV3-1 (or the pseudogene TRBV3-2); D possibly corresponds to TRBD1 (5 bases). Trimming removed 0 bases at V and 1 base at J, with 7 bases between. This CDR3 region has 16 residues. Per germline, CDR1 LGHDT and CDR2 YNNKEL (reference sequence). The DNA for the CDR3 is TGTGCCAGCAGCCAAGAGGGGGGTTCCTATAATTCACCCCTCCACTTT. Protein product: CASSQEGGSYNSPLHF.

The rearrangement uses TRBV6-5 and TRBJ2-7, with 9 positions matching TRBD1. This CDR3 spans 15 amino acids. V shed 6 bases, J shed 1 base, and the junction held 7 bases outside the gene matches. Germline V gene data show CDR1 as MNHEY and CDR2 as SVGAGI. CDR3 DNA sequence: TGTGCCAGCAGGCGACAGGGGGGGGGTTCCTACGAGCAGTACTTC. As protein: CASRRQGGGSYEQYF.

The V call is TRBV5-6, the J call TRBJ2-2; TRBD1 is a possible D gene (5 bases). This CDR3 contains 15 residues. CDR1 and CDR2 from the germline V gene are SGHDT and YYEEEE. V shed 0 bases and J shed 5 bases, with 11 bases lying between them. This CDR3 is CASSLGRAGTGELFF. CDR3 in DNA: TGTGCCAGCAGCTTGGGCAGGGCAGGGACCGGGGAGCTGTTTTTT.

This chain links TRBV7-3 with TRBJ1-1; TRBD1 might be the D (5 bases). This CDR3 region has 13 residues. Germline V gene lookup returns CDR1 SGHTA and CDR2 FQGTGA. Trimming shortened V by 2 bases and J by 8 bases, and 12 bases separated the two germline ends. CDR3 in amino acids: CASSLGPAGEAFF. The CDR3 nucleotides are TGTGCCAGCAGCTTAGGCCCGGCAGGGGAAGCTTTCTTT.

The chain employs TRBV5-1 and TRBJ1-6, with D uncertain. Germline assignment: CDR1 SGHRS and CDR2 YFSETQ. The CDR3 totals 15 residues. V lost 0 bases, J lost 4 bases, and 8 bases lay in between. The CDR3 DNA sequence: TGCGCCAGCAGCTTGGTAACTAGATATAATTCACCCCTCCACTTT. It yields the protein CASSLVTRYNSPLHF.

J is TRBJ1-1 and V is TRBV5-1; D possibly corresponds to TRBD1 (5 bases). The CDR3 is 14 residues long. V lost 2 bases and J lost 5, with 13 bases in between. Germline V gene lookup returns CDR1 SGHRS and CDR2 YFSETQ. In DNA form, the CDR3 reads TGCGCCAGCAGCTTAAGGGGAAAGGGGACTGAAGCTTTCTTT. Residues: CASSLRGKGTEAFF.

This rearrangement joins TRBV4-1 to TRBJ1-2; 11 bases line up with TRBD1. This CDR3 comprises 16 residues. Germline-derived CDR1 and CDR2 are MGHRA and YSYEKL. V lost 0 bases and J lost 5; bases outside the gene matches: 5. For the CDR3, the DNA is TGCGCCAGCAGCCAAGATGGGACAGGGGGATTTTATGGCTACACCTTC. Translating gives CASSQDGTGGFYGYTF.

The gene calls are TRBV5-6 and TRBJ2-3, with D tentatively TRBD2 (6 bases). The CDR3 extends over 15 amino acids. Deletions cut 3 bases from V and 2 bases from J, with 13 bases between. CDR1 is SGHDT and CDR2 is YYEEEE in the germline V gene. The CDR3 loop reads CASSSGTYDTDTQYF. In DNA form, the CDR3 reads TGTGCCAGCAGCTCCGGGACTTACGACACAGATACGCAGTATTTT.

The gene calls are TRBV29-1 and TRBJ1-4; 10 nucleotides align to TRBD1. Looked up from germline, CDR1 is SQVTM and CDR2 is ANQGSEA. This CDR3 region has 15 residues. The junction had 6 bases not matched to a gene; V was cut back by 4 bases and J by 4 bases. The CDR3 reads CSVAGTGVNNEKLFF. Here the CDR3 DNA reads TGCAGCGTTGCCGGGACAGGGGTTAATAATGAAAAACTGTTTTTT.

The chain couples TRBV5-1 to TRBJ1-1, with D maybe TRBD1 (5 bases). This CDR3 is 13 amino acids long. Trimming removed 0 bases at V and 11 bases at J, with 14 bases between. Germline CDR1 SGHRS, CDR2 YFSETQ. CDR3 bases: TGCGCCAGCAGCTTGGGTATGGGGCCGGAGGCTTTCTTT. Its protein product is CASSLGMGPEAFF. Based on the CDR3 plus reference TRBV5-1 and TRBJ1-1, the full variable domain is KAGVTQTPRYLIKTRGQQVTLSCSPISGHRSVSWYQQTPGQGLQFLFEYFSETQRNKGNFPGRFSGRQFSNSRSEMNVSTLELGDSALYLCASSLGMGPEAFFGQGTRLTVV.

The chain carries TRBV2 and TRBJ2-7, with TRBD1 identical over 8 bases. The CDR3 is 14 amino acids. Germline CDR1 and CDR2: SNHLY and FYNNEI. The V and J ends lost 2 bases and 5 bases, in that order; junction bases with no gene match: 5. CDR3 bases: TGTGCCAGCAGTGAAAGTCAGGGGGCACACGAGCAGTACTTC. This gives the protein CASSESQGAHEQYF.

The CDR3 DNA reads TGTGCCAGCAGCTCTGGGGCTAGCGGGGGGAATGAGCAGTTCTTC. Its translation is CASSSGASGGNEQFF. V gene TRBV5-4 combines with J gene TRBJ2-1; TRBD2 agrees at 11 bases. Unmatched junction bases numbered 6, after V lost 3 bases and J lost 7 bases. The CDR3 is made up of 15 amino acids. Germline V gene sequence: CDR1 SGHNT, CDR2 YYREEE (reference sequence).

The chain links TRBV30 to TRBJ2-1, with 9 nucleotides matching TRBD1. CDR1 is GTSNPN, CDR2 SVGIG, per germline (reference sequence). V dropped 6 bases and J dropped 2; count of bases not matched to a gene: 8. The CDR3 is 15 residues long. The chain's CDR3 is CACTRGTGTYNEQFF. CDR3 bases: TGTGCCTGCACACGCGGGACAGGGACCTACAATGAGCAGTTCTTC.

J is TRBJ2-5 and V is TRBV5-7; 8 bases are shared with TRBD2. TRBV5-7 counts as an open reading frame of uncertain function. J was trimmed by 2 bases and V by 5 bases; bases with no gene match: 5. The CDR3 spans 14 residues. The CDR3 sequence is CASSRRGGQETQYF. CDR3 bases: TGTGCCAGCAGTAGACGGGGGGGGCAAGAGACCCAGTACTTC.